The following is a TCR beta chain sequence with its context. The sample belongs to a study of blood T cell repertoires in COVID-19. Across the study: The cDNA or gDNA used as material had been derived from T cells, B-cell-depleted T cells, or PBMCs.

This CDR3 contains 17 residues. Using immunoSEQ multiplex PCR, the repertoire was profiled, and TCRdb retains in-frame clones only, with some absent. The table has approximately 140,000 clones, about 83% seen once. Enrolled through a virtual design, the participants were between roughly 18 and 89 years of age and came from fewer than 30 US areas. Assignments of participants to cohorts depended upon their own reported clinical history. This receptor was obtained from a woman aged 50 to 60 with acute COVID-19. The rearrangement joins TRBV21-1 to TRBJ2-3; the D call in the table, TRBD2, was not verified against the DNA. TRBV21-1 counts as a pseudogene. Source material: PBMCs or T cells enriched from blood (not recorded which). The CDR3 loop is CASSKWEHNTSTDTQYF. CDR3 coding DNA: TGTGCCAGCAGCAAATGGGAGCACAACACTAGCACAGATACGCAGTATTTT.